Here is one TCR beta chain with its context. This clonotype was seen more than once but under ten times. No cognate antigen has been identified for it. No much larger clonotype is one base removed from it; base qualities were not supplied. The TCR beta CDR3 regions were amplified from RNA transcripts. The first round of RT-PCR for the TCR CDR3 was performed with the HTBI primer set and the Qiagen OneStep RT-PCR kit. Libraries were constructed in a second round of multiplex PCR, after which size selection and purification were performed. Sequencing of the libraries was done on an Illumina HiSeq2000 using paired-end 100 bp reads. The published analysis was carried out like this. SOAPnuke was used to process the raw data, with reads discarded if the reads contained adapters or uncalled bases, had a mean Phred below 15, or lacked an exact constant-primer or identifier match. COPE v1.2.5 was used to merge high-quality paired reads, and clonotypes were defined as unique nucleotide sequences. MiTCR v1.1 was used to align the clonotypes against IMGT TRBV, TRBD and TRBJ reference segments. The analysis was restricted to V-J combinations with a frequency above 0.0001, which together covered roughly 99% of the repertoires. The TCS score was defined as F50 (clonal expansion) divided by E x V (chaos), with BLOSUM62-based TCRdist calculated between CDR3 peptides within each V-J. Welch's t-statistics and random forest reduced 500 to 650 V-J features to 10 to 15, which were used in a naive Bayes classifier (R e1071). The similarity between thyroid and blood repertoires was quantified using the Morisita-Horn index. Starting from the raw public reads, TCRdb applied fastp trimming at Q25, assembled clones with MiXCR and retained in-frame beta chains. Rows are combined by CDR3 protein, so each entry shows the most common genes and DNA. The V and J calls follow TCRdb's processing rather than the paper's. The sample records about 700,000 distinct CDR3 sequences, 45% of which are singletons. The ten largest make up less than 8.5% of the sample.

Any patient with an uncontrolled infection, another autoimmune disease, pregnancy or lactation was excluded. Clinical symptoms, serum thyroxine and TRAb, thyroid ultrasound, and orbital computed tomography formed the basis for the diagnoses. Total RNA was extracted using Trizol reagent, and RNA quality was assessed on an Agilent 2100 Bioanalyzer. Between the V and J ends, shortened by 3 bases and 5 bases respectively, the junction contains 13 bases. From the cysteine up to the phenylalanine, the CDR3 has a length of 15 residues. Only the CDR3 part of the read is kept: 45 bases, read in frame from the first base. CDR1 and CDR2, looked up from the germline V gene, are SGHTA and FQGNSA. The source of the sample is a study of T cells in Graves' hyperthyroidism and ophthalmopathy (dated by TCRdb to the late 2010s). Study-level background: To identify distinguishing TCR V-J signatures, a discovery cohort of 95 to 100 patients was used, comprising roughly 45 with Graves' ophthalmopathy and 57 with stable Graves' hyperthyroidism. Prospective prediction of ophthalmopathy was tested in an independent validation cohort consisting of 18 to 20 hyperthyroidism patients and around 16 patients who later progressed to ophthalmopathy. For training and testing, the 100 or so patients in the discovery cohort were randomly divided in a 7:3 ratio. Thyroid tissue and blood T-cell repertoires from six Graves' hyperthyroidism patients were also compared in the study. After blood sampling, hyperthyroidism patients were treated with methimazole at a starting dose of 30 mg daily, and ophthalmopathy patients were treated with high-dose intravenous methylprednisolone. According to the paper, TCR Vbeta CDR3 sequencing was carried out on 135 peripheral blood samples, which came from under 50 ophthalmopathy, around 75 hyperthyroidism and about 17 progressor patients.

The paper's findings and limits, for the study overall: No statistical method was used to set the sample size in advance, and investigators knew the group allocation. Blood samples also contained most of the expanded thyroid clonotypes (frequency above 0.001), which suggests that blood repertoires may reflect thyroid immune responses. In validation, progression to ophthalmopathy was predicted by the model with 55% to 71% sensitivity and 72% to 85% specificity, a median of about 6.8 months before onset. A model built on a 13 V-J signature distinguished ophthalmopathy from stable hyperthyroidism, reaching 85% to 90% sensitivity and around 82% specificity in cross-validation and 80%/75% in testing.

This chain joins TRBV7-2 to TRBJ2-2; a weak D assignment points to TRBD1 (6 bases agree). The TCR originated in an adult man with Graves' disease, either hyperthyroidism or ophthalmopathy (not recorded which). The specimen was peripheral blood or thyroid tissue (not recorded which). The CDR3 region: CASSFMLQGTGELFF. In nucleotides, the sequence is TGTGCCAGCAGCTTCATGCTACAGGGTACCGGGGAGCTGTTTTTT.